Listed here is a single T cell receptor (beta chain). V dropped 2 bases and J dropped 5 bases, with 19 bases sitting between them. Germline CDR1 is MNHNY and CDR2 is SVGAGI (reference sequence). This CDR3 contains 16 residues. The sample is drawn from a study of OX40 agonist ivuxolimab in advanced cancers. Data came from immunoSEQ multiplex PCR; TCRdb stores just in-frame clones and leaves some out. The sample yields over 70,000 clones, 93% seen once. The TCR originated in an adult with an advanced solid tumor such as melanoma, head and neck, liver or kidney cancer. This chain joins TRBV6-6 and TRBJ2-7; D is possibly TRBD1 or TRBD2 (6 bases each). Sample: CD4+ or CD8+ T cells sorted from blood, taken in a trial of the OX40 agonist ivuxolimab. The CDR3 bases are TGTGCCAGCAGTTACACCCCACAGGGTCGGAGGGACGAGCAGTACTTC. This gives the protein CASSYTPQGRRDEQYF.